The next 2 T cell receptor beta chains were all read from a single sample in a study of CD4 T cells in relation to SARS-CoV-2 and coronaviruses. CD4+ T cells from unexposed donors were obtained before the COVID-19 pandemic (2011-2018). The cells were cultured for about ten days before CD4+ T cells were isolated. Profiling relied on immunoSEQ multiplex PCR, and the TCRdb table lists in-frame clones only, not all of them. The table includes about 28,000 clones, about three quarters detected once. No antigen has been assigned to these receptors. Sequenced input: CD4+ T cells from PBMCs, cultured in vitro. These receptors were collected from a human donor in good health.

Of note for this clone: At one end the junction does not follow the germline gene, possibly because of a read error. The J gene is TRBJ2-2, the V gene TRBV7-2; weak D call: TRBD2 (5 bases). Looked up from germline, CDR1 is SGHTA and CDR2 is FQGNSA. This CDR3 is 14 amino acids long. The CDR3 region is CASSLRRNSGELFF. CDR3 DNA sequence: TGTGCCAGCAGCTTACGGAGGAACAGCGGGGAGCTGTTTTTT.

The chain employs TRBV7-7 and TRBJ2-5, with 8 bases matching TRBD2. The trim removed 3 bases at V and 1 base at J, leaving 7 bases unmatched. CDR1 and CDR2 (germline): SSHAT, FNYEAQ (reference sequence). CDR3 length equals 16 residues. CDR3 DNA: TGTGCCAGCAGCTTGGTGGGTAGCGGGGCCCAAGAGACCCAGTACTTC. It is translated as CASSLVGSGAQETQYF.